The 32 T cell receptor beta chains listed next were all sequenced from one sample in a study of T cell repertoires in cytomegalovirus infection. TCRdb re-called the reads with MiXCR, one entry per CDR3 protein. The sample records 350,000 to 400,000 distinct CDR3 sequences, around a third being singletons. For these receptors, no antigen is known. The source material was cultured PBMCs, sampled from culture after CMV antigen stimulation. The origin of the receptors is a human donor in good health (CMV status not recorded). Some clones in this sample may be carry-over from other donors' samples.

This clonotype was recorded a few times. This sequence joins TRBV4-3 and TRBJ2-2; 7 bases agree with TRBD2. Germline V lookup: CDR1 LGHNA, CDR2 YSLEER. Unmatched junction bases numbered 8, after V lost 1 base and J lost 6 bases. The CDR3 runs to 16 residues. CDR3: CASSQGFAGDPGELFF. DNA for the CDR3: TGCGCCAGCAGCCAAGGGTTTGCGGGAGACCCCGGGGAGCTGTTTTTT.

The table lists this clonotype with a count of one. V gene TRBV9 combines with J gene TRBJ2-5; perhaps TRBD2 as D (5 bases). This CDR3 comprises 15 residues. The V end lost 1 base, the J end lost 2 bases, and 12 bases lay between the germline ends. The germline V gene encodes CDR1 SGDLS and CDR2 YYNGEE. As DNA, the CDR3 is TGTGCCAGCAGCGTAAATGGACTTTTGCAAGAGACCCAGTACTTC. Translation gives CASSVNGLLQETQYF.

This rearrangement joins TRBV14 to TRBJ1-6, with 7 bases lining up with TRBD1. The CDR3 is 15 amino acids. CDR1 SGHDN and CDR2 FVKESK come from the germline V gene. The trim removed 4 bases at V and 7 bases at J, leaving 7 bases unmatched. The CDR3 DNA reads TGTGCCAGCAGCCGCAACAGGGGAGGGAATTCACCCCTCCACTTT. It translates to CASSRNRGGNSPLHF.

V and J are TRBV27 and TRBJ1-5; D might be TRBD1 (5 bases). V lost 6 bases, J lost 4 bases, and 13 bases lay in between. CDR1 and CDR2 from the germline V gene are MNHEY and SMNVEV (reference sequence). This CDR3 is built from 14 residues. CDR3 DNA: TGTGCCAGCAGACCGGGACTTGAGAATCAGCCCCAGCATTTT. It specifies CASRPGLENQPQHF.

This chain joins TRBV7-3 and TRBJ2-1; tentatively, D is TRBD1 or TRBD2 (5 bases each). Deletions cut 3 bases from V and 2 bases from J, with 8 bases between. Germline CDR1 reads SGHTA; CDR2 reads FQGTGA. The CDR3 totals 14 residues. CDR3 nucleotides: TGTGCCAGCAGCTTTGGGGGTCCCTACAATGAGCAGTTCTTC. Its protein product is CASSFGGPYNEQFF. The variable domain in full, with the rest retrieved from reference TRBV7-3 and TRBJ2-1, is GAGVSQTPSNKVTEKGKYVELRCDPISGHTALYWYRQSLGQGPEFLIYFQGTGAADDSGLPNDRFFAVRPEGSVSTLKIQRTERGDSAVYLCASSFGGPYNEQFFGPGTRLTVL.

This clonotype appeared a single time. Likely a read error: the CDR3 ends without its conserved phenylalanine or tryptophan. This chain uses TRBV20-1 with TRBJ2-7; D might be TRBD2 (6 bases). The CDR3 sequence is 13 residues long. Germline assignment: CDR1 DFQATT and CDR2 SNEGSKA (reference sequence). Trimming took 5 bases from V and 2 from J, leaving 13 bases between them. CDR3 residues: CSAPKEGAYEQYC. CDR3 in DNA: TGCAGTGCTCCGAAGGAGGGAGCCTACGAGCAGTACTGC.

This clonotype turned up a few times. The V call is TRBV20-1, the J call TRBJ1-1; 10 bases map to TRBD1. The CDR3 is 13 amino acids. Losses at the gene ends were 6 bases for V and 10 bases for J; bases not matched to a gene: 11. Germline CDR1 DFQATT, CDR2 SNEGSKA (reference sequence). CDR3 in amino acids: CSAQTGGARGAFF. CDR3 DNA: TGCAGTGCCCAGACAGGGGGCGCACGGGGAGCTTTCTTT.

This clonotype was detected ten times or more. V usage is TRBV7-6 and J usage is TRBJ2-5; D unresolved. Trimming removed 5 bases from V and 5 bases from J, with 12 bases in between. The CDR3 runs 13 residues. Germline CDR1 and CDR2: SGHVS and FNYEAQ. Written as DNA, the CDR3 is TGTGCCAGCAGCCAAGAGCGTGGGGAGACCCAGTACTTC. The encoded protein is CASSQERGETQYF.

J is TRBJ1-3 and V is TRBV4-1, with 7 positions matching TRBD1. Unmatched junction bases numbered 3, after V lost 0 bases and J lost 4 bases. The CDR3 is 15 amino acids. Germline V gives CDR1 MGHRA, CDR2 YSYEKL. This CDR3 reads CASSQDQQGGNTIYF. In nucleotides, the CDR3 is TGCGCCAGCAGCCAAGACCAACAGGGGGGAAACACCATATATTTT.

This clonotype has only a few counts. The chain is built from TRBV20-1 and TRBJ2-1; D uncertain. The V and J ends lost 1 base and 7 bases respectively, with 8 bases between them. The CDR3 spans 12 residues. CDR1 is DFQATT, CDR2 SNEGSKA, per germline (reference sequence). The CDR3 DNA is TGCAGTGCTAGAGGCAGGCCAAATGAGCAGTTCTTC. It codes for CSARGRPNEQFF.

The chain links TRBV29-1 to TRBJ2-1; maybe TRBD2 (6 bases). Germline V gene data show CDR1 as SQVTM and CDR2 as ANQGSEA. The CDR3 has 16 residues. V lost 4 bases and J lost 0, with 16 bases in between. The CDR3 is CSVVGIVGSSYNEQFF. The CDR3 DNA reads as TGCAGCGTTGTAGGGATTGTCGGGAGCTCCTACAATGAGCAGTTCTTC.

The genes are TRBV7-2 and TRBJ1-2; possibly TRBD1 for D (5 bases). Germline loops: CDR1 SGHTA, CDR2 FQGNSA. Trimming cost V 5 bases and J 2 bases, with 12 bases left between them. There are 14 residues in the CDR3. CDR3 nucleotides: TGTGCCAGCAGCGCCCGTGGGGGGAACTATGGCTACACCTTC. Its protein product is CASSARGGNYGYTF.

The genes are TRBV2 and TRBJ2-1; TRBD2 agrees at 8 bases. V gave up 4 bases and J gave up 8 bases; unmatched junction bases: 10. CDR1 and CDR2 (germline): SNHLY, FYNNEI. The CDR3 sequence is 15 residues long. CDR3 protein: CASSVEAGAFHEQFF. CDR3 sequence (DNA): TGTGCCAGCAGTGTGGAAGCGGGAGCCTTCCATGAGCAGTTCTTC.

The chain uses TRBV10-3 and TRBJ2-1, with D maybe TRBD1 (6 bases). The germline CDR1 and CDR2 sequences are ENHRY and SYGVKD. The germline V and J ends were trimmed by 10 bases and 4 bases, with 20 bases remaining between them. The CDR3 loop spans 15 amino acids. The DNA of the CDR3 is TGTGCCACCAACGGGGTGCAGGGGAGATACAATGAGCAGTTCTTC. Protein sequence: CATNGVQGRYNEQFF.

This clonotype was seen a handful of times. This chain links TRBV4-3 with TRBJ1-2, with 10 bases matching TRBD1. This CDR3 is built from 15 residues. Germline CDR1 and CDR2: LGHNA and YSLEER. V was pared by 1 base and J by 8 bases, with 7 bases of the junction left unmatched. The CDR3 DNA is TGCGCCAGCAGCCAAGGACAGGGGGCTGCGGGGGGCTACACCTTC. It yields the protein CASSQGQGAAGGYTF.

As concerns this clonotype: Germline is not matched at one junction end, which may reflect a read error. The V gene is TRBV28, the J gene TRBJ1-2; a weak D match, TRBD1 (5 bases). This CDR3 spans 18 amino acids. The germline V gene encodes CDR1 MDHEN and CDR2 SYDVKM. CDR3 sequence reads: CASSFTGWGGRGNYGYAF. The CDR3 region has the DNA TGTGCCAGCAGTTTCACCGGCTGGGGGGGGAGGGGCAACTATGGCTACGCCTTC.

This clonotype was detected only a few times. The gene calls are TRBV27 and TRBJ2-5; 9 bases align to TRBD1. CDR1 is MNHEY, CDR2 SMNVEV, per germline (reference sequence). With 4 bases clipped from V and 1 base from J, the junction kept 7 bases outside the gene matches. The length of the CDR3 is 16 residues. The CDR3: CASSSYRDRAQETQYF. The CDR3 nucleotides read TGTGCCAGCAGTTCCTACCGGGACAGGGCCCAAGAGACCCAGTACTTC.

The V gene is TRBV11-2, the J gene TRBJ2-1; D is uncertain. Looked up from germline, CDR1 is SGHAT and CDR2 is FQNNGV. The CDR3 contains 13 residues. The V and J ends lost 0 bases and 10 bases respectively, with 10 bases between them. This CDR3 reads CASSLDLGSEQFF. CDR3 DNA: TGTGCCAGCAGCTTAGACTTGGGGTCCGAGCAGTTCTTC.

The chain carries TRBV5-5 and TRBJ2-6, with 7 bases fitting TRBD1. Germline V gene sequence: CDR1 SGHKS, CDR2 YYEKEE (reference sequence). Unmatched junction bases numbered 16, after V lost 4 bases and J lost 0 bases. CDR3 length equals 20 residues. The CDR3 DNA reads TGTGCCAGCAGCCCGACACCGACAGGGAAGCTCGTCTCTGGGGCCAACGTCCTGACTTTC. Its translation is CASSPTPTGKLVSGANVLTF.

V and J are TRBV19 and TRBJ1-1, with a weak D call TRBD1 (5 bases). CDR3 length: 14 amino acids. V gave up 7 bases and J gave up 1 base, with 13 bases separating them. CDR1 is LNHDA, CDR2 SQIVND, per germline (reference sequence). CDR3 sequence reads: CASITPGQNTEAFF. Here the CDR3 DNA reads TGTGCCAGTATCACCCCGGGGCAGAACACTGAAGCTTTCTTT.

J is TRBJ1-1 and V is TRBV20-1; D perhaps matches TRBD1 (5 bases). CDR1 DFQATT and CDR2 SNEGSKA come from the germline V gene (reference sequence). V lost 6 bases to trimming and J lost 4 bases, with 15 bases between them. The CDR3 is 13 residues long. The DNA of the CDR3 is TGCAGTGCGCCCGGGATCCAGGGCACTGAAGCTTTCTTT. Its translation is CSAPGIQGTEAFF.

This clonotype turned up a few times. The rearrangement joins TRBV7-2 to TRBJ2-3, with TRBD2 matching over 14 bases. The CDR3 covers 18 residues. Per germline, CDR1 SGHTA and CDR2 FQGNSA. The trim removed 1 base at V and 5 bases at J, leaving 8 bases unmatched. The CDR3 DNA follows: TGTGCCAGCAGCTTAGGCAGACTAGCGGGAGGGCCAAAAGATACGCAGTATTTT. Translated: CASSLGRLAGGPKDTQYF.

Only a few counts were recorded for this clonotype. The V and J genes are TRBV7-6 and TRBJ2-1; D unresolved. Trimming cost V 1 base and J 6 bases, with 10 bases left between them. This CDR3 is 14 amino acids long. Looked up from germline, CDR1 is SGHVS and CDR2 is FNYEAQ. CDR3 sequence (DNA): TGTGCCAGCAGCTTAGAGGCAGCCACCAATGAGCAGTTCTTC. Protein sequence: CASSLEAATNEQFF.

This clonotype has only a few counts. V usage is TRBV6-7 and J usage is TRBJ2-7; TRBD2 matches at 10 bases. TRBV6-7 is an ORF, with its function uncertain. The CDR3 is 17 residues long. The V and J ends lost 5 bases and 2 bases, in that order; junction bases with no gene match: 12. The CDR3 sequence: CASSKSTGTSATYEQYV. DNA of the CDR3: TGTGCCAGCAGTAAATCGACCGGGACTAGCGCAACCTACGAGCAGTACGTC.

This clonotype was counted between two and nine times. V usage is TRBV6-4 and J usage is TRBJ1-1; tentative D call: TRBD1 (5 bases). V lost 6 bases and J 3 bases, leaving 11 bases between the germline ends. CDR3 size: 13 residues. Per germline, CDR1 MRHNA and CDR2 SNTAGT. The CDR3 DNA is TGTGCCAGCAGACAGGAGGTGTACACTGAAGCTTTCTTT. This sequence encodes CASRQEVYTEAFF.

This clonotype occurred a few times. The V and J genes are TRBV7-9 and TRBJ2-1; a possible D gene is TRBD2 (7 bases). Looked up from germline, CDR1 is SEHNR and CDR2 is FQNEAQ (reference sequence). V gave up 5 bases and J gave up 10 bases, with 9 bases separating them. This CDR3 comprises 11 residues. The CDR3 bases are TGTGCCAGCAGCCGGGGGGCCGAGCAGTTCTTC. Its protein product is CASSRGAEQFF.

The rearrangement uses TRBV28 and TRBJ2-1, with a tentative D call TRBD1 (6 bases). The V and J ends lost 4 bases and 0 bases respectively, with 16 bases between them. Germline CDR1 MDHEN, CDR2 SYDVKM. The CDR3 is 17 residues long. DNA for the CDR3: TGTGCCAGCAGTTCCACGACAGGCAGGAGCTCCTACAATGAGCAGTTCTTC. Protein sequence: CASSSTTGRSSYNEQFF.

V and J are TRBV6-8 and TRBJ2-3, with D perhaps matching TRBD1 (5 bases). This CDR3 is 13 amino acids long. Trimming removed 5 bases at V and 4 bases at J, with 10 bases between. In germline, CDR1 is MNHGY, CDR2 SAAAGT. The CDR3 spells CASSLRVSDTQYF. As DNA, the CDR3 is TGTGCCAGCAGTCTCAGGGTATCAGATACGCAGTATTTT.

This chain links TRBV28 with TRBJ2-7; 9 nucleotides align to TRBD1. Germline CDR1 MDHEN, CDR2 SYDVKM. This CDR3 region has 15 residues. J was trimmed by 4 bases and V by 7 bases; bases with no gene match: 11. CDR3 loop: CASNSPGQGPYEQYV. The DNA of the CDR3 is TGTGCCAGCAATTCCCCGGGACAGGGCCCATACGAGCAGTACGTC.

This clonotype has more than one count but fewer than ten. The CDR3 nucleotides are TGTGCCAGCAGCTTAGGCTTTTCGGGCAGGGGGCCCAACATTCAGTACTTC. This codes for CASSLGFSGRGPNIQYF. This chain connects TRBV7-2 to TRBJ2-4, with TRBD1 matching over 8 bases. V gave up 1 base and J gave up 7 bases; unmatched junction bases: 12. The CDR3 totals 17 residues. Germline CDR1 is SGHTA and CDR2 is FQGNSA.

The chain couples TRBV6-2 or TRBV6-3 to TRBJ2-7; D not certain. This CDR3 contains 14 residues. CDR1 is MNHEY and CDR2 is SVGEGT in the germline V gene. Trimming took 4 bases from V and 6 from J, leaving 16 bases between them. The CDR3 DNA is TGTGCCAGCAGTTCGACGGCCAAGGGCCTCGAGCAGTACTTC. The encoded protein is CASSSTAKGLEQYF.

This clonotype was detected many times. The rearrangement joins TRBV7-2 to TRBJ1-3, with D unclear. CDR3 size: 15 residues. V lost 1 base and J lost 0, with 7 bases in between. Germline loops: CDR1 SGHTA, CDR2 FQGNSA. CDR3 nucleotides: TGTGCCAGCAGCTTAGGGGGTCTCTCTGGAAACACCATATATTTT. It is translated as CASSLGGLSGNTIYF.